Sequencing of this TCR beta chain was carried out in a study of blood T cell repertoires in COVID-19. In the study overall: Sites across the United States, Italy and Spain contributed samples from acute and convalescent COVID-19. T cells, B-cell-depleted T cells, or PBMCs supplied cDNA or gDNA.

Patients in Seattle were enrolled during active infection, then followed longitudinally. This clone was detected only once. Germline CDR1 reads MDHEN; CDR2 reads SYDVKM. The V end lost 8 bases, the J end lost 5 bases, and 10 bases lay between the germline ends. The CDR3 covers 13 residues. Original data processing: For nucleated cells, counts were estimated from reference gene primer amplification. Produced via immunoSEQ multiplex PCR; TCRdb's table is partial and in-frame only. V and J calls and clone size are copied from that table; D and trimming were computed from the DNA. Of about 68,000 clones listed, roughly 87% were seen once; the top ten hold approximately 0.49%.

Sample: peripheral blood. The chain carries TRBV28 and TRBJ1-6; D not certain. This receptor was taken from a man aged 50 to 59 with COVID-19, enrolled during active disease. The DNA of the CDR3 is TGTGCCAGCGCCCTAGTAAATAATTCACCCCTCCACTTT. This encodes CASALVNNSPLHF.